Listed here are 3 T cell receptor beta chains from one sample, sequenced in a study of blood T cell repertoires in COVID-19. Sequencing used immunoSEQ multiplex PCR; TCRdb keeps in-frame clones, though not all of them. The sample lists approximately 180,000 clones, approximately 85% occurring once. Sequences were obtained from PBMCs or T cells enriched from blood (not recorded which). All receptors come from a man in his forties who had recovered from COVID-19.

V usage is TRBV10-2 and J usage is TRBJ1-1, with 10 bases lining up with TRBD1. Germline V lookup: CDR1 WSHSY, CDR2 SAAADI. The V and J ends lost 7 bases and 3 bases, in that order; junction bases with no gene match: 5. This CDR3 comprises 14 residues. CDR3 coding DNA: TGCGCCAGCAAGTGGACAGGGGGAGACACTGAAGCTTTCTTT. Translation gives CASKWTGGDTEAFF.

The rearrangement links TRBV5-8 to TRBJ2-7; weak D call: TRBD1 (5 bases). The germline CDR1 and CDR2 sequences are SGHTS and YDEGEE. This CDR3 region has 16 residues. The ends were cut back, 5 bases at V and 3 bases at J, with 21 bases in the middle. The DNA of the CDR3 is TGTGCCAGCAGTTCCACCTTCACGGACATGTACTACGAGCAGTACTTC. Amino acid sequence: CASSSTFTDMYYEQYF.

The chain recombines TRBV27 with TRBJ1-6, with 10 bases that match TRBD1. The V gene end was trimmed by 7 bases and the J gene end by 14 bases; junction bases not matched to a gene: 11. The CDR3 is 14 residues long. CDR1 MNHEY and CDR2 SMNVEV come from the germline V gene (reference sequence). For the CDR3, the DNA is TGTGCCAGCACCACCGGGACAGGGGTTTCCACCCTCCACTTT. It yields the protein CASTTGTGVSTLHF.